The rows below give T cell receptor beta chains drawn from one sample of a study of blood T cell repertoires in COVID-19. Libraries were prepared by immunoSEQ multiplex PCR; TCRdb keeps only in-frame clonotypes and omits some of them. Of approximately 53,000 clones listed, 65% to 90% are singletons. The sequencing input was peripheral blood. The receptors originated from a woman aged 60-75 years with acute or convalescent COVID-19. Each CDR3 is given with its conserved first and last residue. The D gene is left open where the match is weak. Clone size is given for some rows only: seen once, a few or many times, or a class if the clone is expanded.

V gene	J gene	clone size	D gene	CDR3 DNA	CDR3 protein
TRBV6-5	TRBJ2-1	NA	TRBD2	TGTGCCAGCAGTTCACTAGCGGGAGCCGTTGAGCAGTTCTTC	CASSSLAGAVEQFF
TRBV15	TRBJ1-2	NA	NA	TGTGCCACCAGCAGAGAAGATCGGACAGCTTATGGCTACACCTTC	CATSREDRTAYGYTF
TRBV11-2	TRBJ2-1	NA	TRBD1	TGTGCCAGCAGCTTAGAGGGGACAGGATACAATGAGCAGTTCTTC	CASSLEGTGYNEQFF
TRBV28	TRBJ1-2	NA	NA	TGTGCCACCACAGACCCCCCAGGGTATGGCTACACCTTC	CATTDPPGYGYTF
TRBV12-3/TRBV12-4	TRBJ1-2	NA	NA	TGTGCCAGCAGTTTAGTGCAGGGCCACGGCTACACCTTC	CASSLVQGHGYTF
TRBV14	TRBJ2-5	once	NA	TGTGCCAGCAGCCAAGATCCTGGTAGCAGCCGGTACTTC	CASSQDPGSSRYF
TRBV5-1	TRBJ2-7	NA	TRBD1	TGCGCCAGCAGCGCTTCGACAGGGCCAGCTTACGAGCAGTACTTC	CASSASTGPAYEQYF
TRBV13	TRBJ2-3	NA	TRBD1	TGTGCCAGCAGCTTAGGCTTTTTCCGGGACAGGAACATAGATACGCAGTATTTT	CASSLGFFRDRNIDTQYF
TRBV3-1/TRBV3-2	TRBJ1-5	NA	NA	TGTGCCAGCAGCCAACTATCAGGGGGCAATCAGCCCCAGCATTTT	CASSQLSGGNQPQHF
TRBV30	TRBJ1-4	NA	NA	TGTGCCTGGAGTGTGGGTCAGGCAGCTTCGGAACTGTTTTTT	CAWSVGQAASELFF
TRBV5-4	TRBJ2-7	NA	TRBD2	TGTGCCAGCAGCTTTCAGCCTAGCGGGATTGGCGAGCAGTACTTC	CASSFQPSGIGEQYF
TRBV6-5	TRBJ1-4	NA	NA	TGTGCCAGCAAGACCGGGGGGTTTAATGAAAAACTGTTTTTT	CASKTGGFNEKLFF
TRBV29-1	TRBJ1-2	once	NA	TGCAGCGTGGTACAGGGACCCTATGGCTACACCTTC	CSVVQGPYGYTF
TRBV3-1/TRBV3-2	TRBJ2-1	NA	NA	TGTGCCAGCAGCCACCTTGGAGGAGGGGCGCAGAATGAGCAGTTCTTC	CASSHLGGGAQNEQFF
TRBV20-1	TRBJ2-7	NA	TRBD2	TGCAGTGCTAGTGATTTAGCGGGGGGGTACGAGCAGTACTTC	CSASDLAGGYEQYF
TRBV19	TRBJ1-4	NA	NA	TGTGCCAGTAGTATACGGGGGACTAATGAAAAACTGTTTTTT	CASSIRGTNEKLFF
TRBV6-2/TRBV6-3	TRBJ1-5	once	NA	TGTGCCAGCAGTTACAGTGGGCGGGGTAACGATCAGCCCCAGCATTTT	CASSYSGRGNDQPQHF
TRBV19	TRBJ2-3	NA	TRBD2	TGTGCCAGTAGAAAAATGGGGCAGGGAGGGAGGATGAGGCAGTATTTT	CASRKMGQGGRMRQYF
TRBV5-1	TRBJ1-2	NA	NA	TGCGCCAGCAGCTACACGACAGACACCCCCGGCTACACCTTC	CASSYTTDTPGYTF
TRBV27	TRBJ1-5	NA	TRBD1	TGTGCCAGCAGTTCGGGACAGGGGCTTCAGCCCCAGCATTTT	CASSSGQGLQPQHF
TRBV5-1	TRBJ2-5	NA	TRBD2	TGCGCCAGCAGCCCGGGGACTAGCGGGAGAGGTGCACAAGAGACCCAGTACTTC	CASSPGTSGRGAQETQYF
TRBV4-1	TRBJ1-3	NA	TRBD1	TGCGCCAGCAGCCGAGACCCGGGACAGGGGTTATTACCTGGAAACACCATATATTTT	CASSRDPGQGLLPGNTIYF
TRBV27	TRBJ2-2	NA	TRBD1	TGTGCCAGCAGTTTTTTCTACCGTGACAGGGACACCGGGGAGCTGTTTTTT	CASSFFYRDRDTGELFF
TRBV29-1	TRBJ1-2	once	TRBD1	TGCAGCGTTGTGACAGGGTTTGACTATGGCTACACCTTC	CSVVTGFDYGYTF
TRBV2	TRBJ1-1	NA	NA	TGTGCCAGCAAACGGTCAGCGACGGTGAACACTGAAGCTTTCTTT	CASKRSATVNTEAFF
TRBV11-3	TRBJ1-1	NA	NA	TGTGCCAGCAGCCATGGAGGGACTGAAGCTTTCTTT	CASSHGGTEAFF
TRBV7-9	TRBJ1-1	few	NA	TGTGCCAGCAGCTTAGGACAGCCGGGCGCTGAAGCTTTCTTT	CASSLGQPGAEAFF
TRBV6-5	TRBJ1-2	NA	TRBD1	TGTGCCACTAATAACAGGGGCCCTGGAGGCTACACCTTC	CATNNRGPGGYTF
TRBV14	TRBJ1-3	NA	NA	TGTGCCAGCAGCCAAGTTGGGGGGGTACGTCTGTCTCGCTCTGGAAACACCATATATTTT	CASSQVGGVRLSRSGNTIYF
TRBV4-1	TRBJ1-5	NA	TRBD1	TGCGCCAGCAGCCAGGGACAGGGTAAGGTCTCTCAGCCCCAGCATTTT	CASSQGQGKVSQPQHF
TRBV19	TRBJ2-2	once	TRBD2	TGTGCCAGTAGTATAGATGTTCTAGCGGGGGCCGGGGAGCTGTTTTTT	CASSIDVLAGAGELFF
TRBV7-6	TRBJ2-3	NA	TRBD1	TGTGCCAGCAGCTTACGGACAGGGGGCAGTAGAGATACGCAGTATTTT	CASSLRTGGSRDTQYF
TRBV7-9	TRBJ1-4	once	TRBD1	TGTGCCAGCAGCTTTTCACGACAGCGACAGGGGGCTGTTGGTGAAAAACTGTTTTTT	CASSFSRQRQGAVGEKLFF
TRBV30	TRBJ2-7	NA	NA	TGTGCCTGGGCTCCTGGACAGATCGAGCAGTACTTC	CAWAPGQIEQYF
TRBV19	TRBJ2-4	NA	TRBD1	TGTGCCAGTAGTATTTGGGACAGGGGTACCAAAAACATTCAGTACTTC	CASSIWDRGTKNIQYF
TRBV5-1	TRBJ1-1	NA	TRBD1	TGCGCCAGCGCTCGGTACAGGGGCAACACTGAAGCTTTCTTT	CASARYRGNTEAFF
TRBV15	TRBJ1-3	NA	NA	TGTGCCACCAGCACCCGGGTCACTGGAAACACCATATATTTT	CATSTRVTGNTIYF
TRBV14	TRBJ2-7	NA	TRBD2	TGTGCCAGCAGCCGCGGACTAGCGGGAGGCAGCCCGAGGCAGGGCTACGAGCAGTACTTC	CASSRGLAGGSPRQGYEQYF
TRBV7-9	TRBJ2-1	NA	NA	TGTGCCAGCAAAATTTGGACAGACAATGAGCAGTTCTTC	CASKIWTDNEQFF
TRBV18	TRBJ1-5	NA	TRBD1	TGTGCCAGCTCCCTGACAGGGCTGGGGGGCAATCAGCCCCAGCATTTT	CASSLTGLGGNQPQHF
TRBV21-1	TRBJ1-5	NA	NA	TGTGCCAGCAGCCGGGAGGGTCCTCAGCCCCAGCATTTT	CASSREGPQPQHF
TRBV9	TRBJ2-4	once	NA	TGTGCCAGCAGCGTAGATCCTCGGGAGAGTGACATTCAGTACTTC	CASSVDPRESDIQYF
TRBV5-5	TRBJ2-2	NA	TRBD1	TGTGCCAGCAGCTATCGACAGGGTAACACCGGGGAGCTGTTTTTT	CASSYRQGNTGELFF
TRBV28	TRBJ1-2	NA	TRBD1	TGTGCCAGCAGTTTATCGGGACAGAACTATGGCTACACCTTC	CASSLSGQNYGYTF
TRBV28	TRBJ1-4	NA	TRBD1	TGTGCCAGCAGGTCGGCCGGGACAGAAAATGAAAAACTGTTTTTT	CASRSAGTENEKLFF
TRBV6-6	TRBJ2-1	NA	NA	TGTGCCAGCAGCCTCCCTCTCGATGAGCAGTTCTTC	CASSLPLDEQFF
TRBV4-1	TRBJ2-7	NA	NA	TGCGCCAGCAGCCCGCCGGGACTCGGCCTCTACGAGCAGTACTTC	CASSPPGLGLYEQYF
TRBV7-9	TRBJ1-1	NA	TRBD1	TGTGCCAGCCTGGGACAGGGATTAAAGGGGAACACTGAAGCTTTCTTT	CASLGQGLKGNTEAFF
TRBV6-5	TRBJ2-4	NA	TRBD1	TGTGCCACCTCCGGACAGGGAGAAAACATTCAGTACTTC	CATSGQGENIQYF
TRBV7-9	TRBJ2-3	NA	TRBD2	TGTGCCAGCAGTCACGGGGTAGCGGGAGGGCCCCCTTTCACAGATACGCAGTATTTT	CASSHGVAGGPPFTDTQYF
TRBV16	TRBJ1-1	NA	TRBD1	TGTGCCAGCAGCACCCGGACAGGGAAGACTGAAGCTTTCTTT	CASSTRTGKTEAFF
TRBV11-2	TRBJ1-1	NA	NA	TGTGCCAGCAGCTTATCAGGGGTGAACACTGAAGCTTTCTTT	CASSLSGVNTEAFF
TRBV5-1	TRBJ2-7	NA	TRBD1	TGCGCCAGCAGTACCGGTGGGACAGGGGTCTTCGCGGGCTCCTACGAGCAGTACTTC	CASSTGGTGVFAGSYEQYF
TRBV29-1	TRBJ2-5	NA	TRBD2	TGCAGCGTTGCCCGGGGACTAGCGGGAGAGACCCAGTACTTC	CSVARGLAGETQYF